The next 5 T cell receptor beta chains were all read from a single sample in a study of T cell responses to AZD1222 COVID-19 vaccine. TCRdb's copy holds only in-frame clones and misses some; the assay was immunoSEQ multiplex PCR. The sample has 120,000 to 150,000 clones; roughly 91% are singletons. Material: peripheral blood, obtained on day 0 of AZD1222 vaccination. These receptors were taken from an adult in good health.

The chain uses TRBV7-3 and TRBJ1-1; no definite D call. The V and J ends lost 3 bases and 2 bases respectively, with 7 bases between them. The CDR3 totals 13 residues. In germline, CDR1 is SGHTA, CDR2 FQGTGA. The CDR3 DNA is TGTGCCAGCAGCTTTGACCTAAACACTGAAGCTTTCTTT. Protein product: CASSFDLNTEAFF.

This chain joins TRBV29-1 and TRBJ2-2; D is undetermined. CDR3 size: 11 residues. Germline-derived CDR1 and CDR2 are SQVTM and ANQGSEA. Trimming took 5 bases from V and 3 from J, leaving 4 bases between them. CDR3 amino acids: CSVTDTGELFF. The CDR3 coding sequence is TGCAGCGTTACCGACACCGGGGAGCTGTTTTTT.

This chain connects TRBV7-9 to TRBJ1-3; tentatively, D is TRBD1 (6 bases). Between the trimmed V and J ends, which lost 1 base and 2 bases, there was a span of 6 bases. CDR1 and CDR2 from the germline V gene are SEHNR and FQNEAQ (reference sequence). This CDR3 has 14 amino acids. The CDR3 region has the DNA TGTGCCAGCAGCTTAGACAGGGCTGGAAACACCATATATTTT. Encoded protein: CASSLDRAGNTIYF.

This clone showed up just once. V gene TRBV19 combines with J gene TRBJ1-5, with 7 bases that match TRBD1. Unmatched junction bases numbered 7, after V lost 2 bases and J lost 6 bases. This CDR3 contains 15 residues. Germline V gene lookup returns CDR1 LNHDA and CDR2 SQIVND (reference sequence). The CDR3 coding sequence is TGTGCCAGTAGTATAAACCAGGGGGTGGTTCAGCCCCAGCATTTT. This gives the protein CASSINQGVVQPQHF. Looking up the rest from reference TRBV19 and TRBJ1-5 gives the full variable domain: DGGITQSPKYLFRKEGQNVTLSCEQNLNHDAMYWYRQDPGQGLRLIYYSQIVNDFQKGDIAEGYSVSREKKESFPLTVTSAQKNPTAFYLCASSINQGVVQPQHFGDGTRLSIL.

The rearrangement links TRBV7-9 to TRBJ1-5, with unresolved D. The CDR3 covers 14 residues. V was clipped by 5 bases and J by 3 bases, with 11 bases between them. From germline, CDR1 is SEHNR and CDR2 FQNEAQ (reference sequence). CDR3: CASSAFESNQPQHF. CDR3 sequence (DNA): TGTGCCAGCAGCGCCTTCGAATCCAATCAGCCCCAGCATTTT.